These 20 T cell receptor beta chains were all obtained from the same sample, sequenced in a study of regulatory T cells in long-lasting Graves disease. HTBI primers from iRepertoire and Arm-PCR of CDR3 regions yielded the TCR beta libraries. In TCRdb, the multiplex PCR reads were re-called with MiXCR into one record per CDR3 protein. The sample consists of roughly 430,000 distinct CDR3 sequences, about 16% of them appearing once. Time point noted: newly diagnosed GD, antithyroid drugs for less than 3 months. The TCR library was made from RNA extracted from PBMCs. These records were also assigned to another study, of T cells in Graves' hyperthyroidism and ophthalmopathy.

The specimen comprised peripheral blood mononuclear cells (PBMCs), sampled at new diagnosis, from a patient treated with antithyroid drugs. The receptor source for this set is a young woman with Graves disease.

This clonotype has a handful of counts. The genes are TRBV15 and TRBJ2-1; maybe TRBD2 (6 bases). The V gene's germline CDR1 is LNHNV and CDR2 YYDKDF (reference sequence). V was trimmed by 2 bases and J by 1 base, leaving 15 bases between them. This CDR3 spans 17 amino acids. CDR3 DNA: TGTGCCACCAGCAGACGGGTTGGTAGCGGTTCCTACAATGAGCAGTTCTTC. Protein: CATSRRVGSGSYNEQFF.

This clonotype was recorded a few times. The chain recombines TRBV15 with TRBJ2-5; a possible D gene is TRBD1 (5 bases). From germline, CDR1 is LNHNV and CDR2 YYDKDF (reference sequence). The CDR3 runs to 15 residues. The V end was cut by 2 bases, the J end by 2 bases, with 12 bases between. CDR3 nucleotide sequence: TGTGCCACCAGCAGAATCAGGGTTGGGCAAGAGACCCAGTACTTC. The encoded protein is CATSRIRVGQETQYF.

In its sample, this clonotype was seen many times. The chain links TRBV11-1 to TRBJ2-6; D is possibly TRBD2 (6 bases). With 2 bases removed from V and 0 bases from J, the gap between germline ends came to 14 bases. CDR3 length: 18 residues. The germline V gene encodes CDR1 SGHAT and CDR2 FQDESV (reference sequence). CDR3 amino acids: CASSLRRGRLSGANVLTF. The DNA for the CDR3 is TGTGCCAGCAGCTTAAGGAGGGGTCGGCTCTCTGGGGCCAACGTCCTGACTTTC.

In this sample, this clonotype turned up many times. The chain joins TRBV18 to TRBJ2-3; TRBD2 matches at 10 bases. Per the germline V gene, CDR1 is KGHSH and CDR2 is LQKENI. The CDR3 is 16 amino acids. With 3 bases clipped from V and 3 bases from J, the junction kept 6 bases outside the gene matches. CDR3 residues: CASSPKAGGVTDTQYF. As DNA, the CDR3 is TGTGCCAGCTCACCGAAAGCGGGAGGGGTTACAGATACGCAGTATTTT.

The chain employs TRBV4-2 and TRBJ2-1; TRBD1 agrees at 8 bases. Germline V lookup: CDR1 LGHNA, CDR2 YNFKEQ. The CDR3 spans 16 residues. V shed 0 bases and J 5 bases; nucleotides not matched to a gene: 6. The CDR3 protein is CASSQDGQGGDNEQFF. The CDR3 DNA sequence: TGTGCCAGCAGCCAAGATGGACAGGGAGGAGACAATGAGCAGTTCTTC.

This clonotype was recorded a few times. This chain links TRBV28 with TRBJ2-7; D gene ambiguous. Trimming removed 5 bases from V and 3 bases from J, with 8 bases in between. This CDR3 spans 12 amino acids. Germline CDR1 and CDR2: MDHEN and SYDVKM. This CDR3 reads CASSHQRYEQYF. In nucleotides, the CDR3 is TGTGCCAGCAGTCACCAGCGCTACGAGCAGTACTTC.

This clonotype was counted a single time. Relative to the germline gene, one junction end is altered; a read error may explain this. The rearrangement joins TRBV24-1 to TRBJ2-5; D might be TRBD2 (6 bases). The CDR3 extends over 13 amino acids. In germline, CDR1 is KGHDR, CDR2 SFDVKD. The CDR3: CTTSDTSLETQYF. The CDR3 DNA sequence: TGTACCACCAGTGATACTAGCTTGGAGACCCAGTACTTC.

The sample holds many counts of this clonotype. The chain has TRBV5-1 and TRBJ2-1, with a possible D match to TRBD2 (6 bases). The V end was cut by 0 bases, the J end by 5 bases, with 12 bases between. CDR1 and CDR2 (germline): SGHRS, YFSETQ. The CDR3 is made up of 15 amino acids. The CDR3 DNA is TGCGCCAGCAGCTTGGGAGGGACTTCCGACAATGAGCAGTTCTTC. Its protein product is CASSLGGTSDNEQFF.

Concerning this clonotype itself: The junction differs from germline at one of its ends, possibly a read error. The V and J genes are TRBV7-9 and TRBJ2-7; D unresolved. There are 13 residues in the CDR3. Germline lookup yields CDR1 SEHNR and CDR2 FQNEAQ (reference sequence). Here the CDR3 DNA reads TGTGCCAGCAGCTTCCCAGGCTCCTACGCGCAGTACTTC. Amino acid sequence: CASSFPGSYAQYF.

This clonotype was detected only a few times. The CDR3 DNA reads TGCGCCAGCAATCTACTACCGGGACTAGCGGGAGGTGTAGATACGCAGTATTTT. It is translated as CASNLLPGLAGGVDTQYF. This sequence joins TRBV5-1 and TRBJ2-7; 15 nucleotides agree with TRBD2. Matching the DNA end better, TRBJ2-3 makes the J call doubtful. Per germline, CDR1 SGHRS and CDR2 YFSETQ. The CDR3 loop spans 18 amino acids.

This clonotype occurred many times. The CDR3 DNA reads as TGCAGTGCCATGACAGGGGTCAAAGAGACCCAGTACTTC. Protein sequence: CSAMTGVKETQYF. The rearrangement links TRBV20-1 to TRBJ2-5; 8 positions match TRBD1. V gave up 6 bases and J gave up 3 bases; unmatched junction bases: 6. CDR1 is DFQATT and CDR2 is SNEGSKA in the germline V gene (reference sequence). This CDR3 contains 13 residues.

Concerning this clonotype: A much larger clone lies a single base off, so this may be a read error. This chain connects TRBV20-1 to TRBJ2-1; 11 nucleotides align to TRBD2. In germline, CDR1 is DFQATT, CDR2 SNEGSKA (reference sequence). The CDR3 has 14 residues. The CDR3 DNA follows: TGCAGTGCTAGGGATAGCGGGAGGGCGGATGACCAGTTCTTC. Residues: CSARDSGRADDQFF.

This chain joins TRBV27 and TRBJ2-5; TRBD2 might be the D (7 bases). The CDR3 extends over 15 amino acids. The germline V gene encodes CDR1 MNHEY and CDR2 SMNVEV (reference sequence). V lost 8 bases and J 4 bases, leaving 20 bases between the germline ends. The DNA of the CDR3 is TGTGCCAGCTCGGATGGGGCAGGGGAGGGAGAGACCCAGTACTTC. Residues: CASSDGAGEGETQYF.

This clonotype has a count of ten or more. This sequence joins TRBV6-1 and TRBJ2-1; D may be TRBD2 (5 bases). CDR1 is MNHNS, CDR2 SASEGT, per germline. There are 15 residues in the CDR3. Trimming took off 7 bases at V and 0 bases at J, with 13 bases between the two ends. The CDR3 coding sequence is TGTGCCAGCACCCTTGGCGCGGGCTCCTACAATGAGCAGTTCTTC. This encodes CASTLGAGSYNEQFF.

The table lists this clonotype with many counts. The chain joins TRBV28 to TRBJ1-1; D is unclear. The CDR3 totals 14 residues. The germline V gene has CDR1 MDHEN and CDR2 SYDVKM. Trimming pared 1 base from V and 3 bases from J, leaving 9 bases between. The CDR3 loop is CASSLFLRDTEAFF. The CDR3 coding sequence is TGTGCCAGCAGTTTATTTCTAAGGGACACTGAAGCTTTCTTT.

This clonotype was seen ten or more times. The chain joins TRBV11-2 to TRBJ2-5; 9 bases align to TRBD2. Trimming removed 0 bases from V and 3 bases from J; junction bases left unmatched: 5. Germline lookup yields CDR1 SGHAT and CDR2 FQNNGV. This CDR3 contains 16 residues. The CDR3 sequence: CASSLDRLAAKETQYF. CDR3 nucleotide sequence: TGTGCCAGCAGCTTAGATCGACTAGCGGCCAAAGAGACCCAGTACTTC. The entire variable domain, with the rest obtained from reference TRBV11-2 and TRBJ2-5, is as follows: EAGVAQSPRYKIIEKRQSVAFWCNPISGHATLYWYQQILGQGPKLLIQFQNNGVVDDSQLPKDRFSAERLKGVDSTLKIQPAKLEDSAVYLCASSLDRLAAKETQYFGPGTRLLVL.

At least ten counts were recorded for this clonotype. The chain employs TRBV7-2 and TRBJ1-4; 10 nucleotides line up with TRBD1. The CDR3 contains 19 residues. The ends lost 1 base at V and 4 bases at J; junction bases unmatched: 12. Germline lookup yields CDR1 SGHTA and CDR2 FQGNSA. The CDR3 DNA sequence: TGTGCCAGCAGCTTAGGCCGGGACAGGGGCCGCGGACTTAATGAAAAACTGTTTTTT. As protein: CASSLGRDRGRGLNEKLFF.

This clonotype was seen only a few times. V and J are TRBV28 and TRBJ1-3; weak D call: TRBD1 (5 bases). Germline assignment: CDR1 MDHEN and CDR2 SYDVKM. The germline V and J ends were trimmed by 5 bases and 1 base, with 9 bases remaining between them. The CDR3 totals 14 residues. CDR3 DNA sequence: TGTGCCAGCAGTCCCAGGGTATCTGGAAACACCATATATTTT. Translation: CASSPRVSGNTIYF.

As for this clonotype: A read error may be the cause here, since a much bigger clone is one base away. This sequence joins TRBV28 and TRBJ2-1; TRBD2 is a possible D gene (5 bases). The CDR3 totals 16 residues. Germline loops: CDR1 MDHEN, CDR2 SYDVKM. The V end was cut by 4 bases, the J end by 9 bases, with 22 bases between. CDR3 DNA: TGTGCCAGCAGTTCCTTAGCGAGTGGGAGTAGGAGTGAGCAGTTCTTC. Amino acids: CASSSLASGSRSEQFF. The full variable domain, completed using reference TRBV28 and TRBJ2-1, is DVKVTQSSRYLVKRTGEKVFLECVQDMDHENMFWYRQDPGLGLRLIYFSYDVKMKEKGDIPEGYSVSREKKERFSLILESASTNQTSMYLCASSSLASGSRSEQFFGPGTRLTVL.

The table lists this clonotype with many counts. The CDR3 bases are TGTGCCAGCAGTGAGGGCGGGAGGTCTTACAATGAGCAGTTCTTC. Translation gives CASSEGGRSYNEQFF. This sequence joins TRBV2 and TRBJ2-1; 8 bases align to TRBD2. The CDR3 length is 15 residues. Losses at the gene ends were 3 bases for V and 4 bases for J; bases not matched to a gene: 5. Germline values: CDR1 SNHLY, CDR2 FYNNEI.